These 32 T cell receptor beta chains share one sample of origin, sequenced in a study of blood T cell repertoires in COVID-19. The protocol was immunoSEQ multiplex PCR, while the TCRdb copy is restricted to in-frame clones and leaves out a portion. The repertoire holds about 130,000 clones, over 60% seen once, with 1.5% to 2% in the top ten. Source material: peripheral blood. The receptors come from a woman aged 65 to 85 with acute or convalescent COVID-19.

The J gene is TRBJ2-4, the V gene TRBV5-6, with 8 positions matching TRBD1. This CDR3 is 19 amino acids long. From germline, CDR1 is SGHDT and CDR2 YYEEEE. The J segment lost 5 bases and the V segment lost 1 base, leaving 17 bases of the junction unmatched. CDR3 coding DNA: TGTGCCAGCAGCTTGTTTGGCAGGGGGCGTTCAGTAATGCAAAACATTCAGTACTTC. This translates into CASSLFGRGRSVMQNIQYF.

The rearrangement joins TRBV6-5 to TRBJ1-6; possible D gene TRBD1, 5 bases. Deletions cut 4 bases from V and 7 bases from J, with 17 bases between. The germline gives CDR1 MNHEY, CDR2 SVGAGI. The CDR3 is made up of 16 amino acids. CDR3 DNA: TGTGCCAGCAGTTCCCTCGGCAGGGTGGGGAATTCACCCCTCCACTTT. Its protein is CASSSLGRVGNSPLHF.

The V gene is TRBV5-5, the J gene TRBJ2-1, with TRBD1 matching 10 bases. The germline gives CDR1 SGHKS, CDR2 YYEKEE (reference sequence). V shed 4 bases and J 0 bases; nucleotides not matched to a gene: 16. This CDR3 region has 20 residues. CDR3 amino acids: CASSTRQGAPGANSYNEQFF. In DNA form, the CDR3 reads TGTGCCAGCAGCACCCGACAGGGGGCGCCGGGCGCGAACTCCTACAATGAGCAGTTCTTC.

The chain has TRBV28 and TRBJ2-2, with 8 bases fitting TRBD2. Germline trimming cut 0 bases from V and 4 bases from J; bases unmatched to any gene: 4. The length of the CDR3 is 16 residues. Germline CDR1 is MDHEN and CDR2 is SYDVKM. DNA for the CDR3: TGTGCCAGCAGTTTATGGCGGGAGGAAATCACCGGGGAGCTGTTTTTT. Translating it yields CASSLWREEITGELFF. The full variable domain, with the rest looked up from reference TRBV28 and TRBJ2-2, is DVKVTQSSRYLVKRTGEKVFLECVQDMDHENMFWYRQDPGLGLRLIYFSYDVKMKEKGDIPEGYSVSREKKERFSLILESASTNQTSMYLCASSLWREEITGELFFGEGSRLTVL.

The J gene is TRBJ2-3, the V gene TRBV5-5; 7 bases agree with TRBD1. The CDR3 is made up of 13 amino acids. CDR1 and CDR2 (germline): SGHKS, YYEKEE (reference sequence). V lost 8 bases to trimming and J lost 1 base; unmatched junction nucleotides: 4. As DNA, the CDR3 is TGTGCCAGTGCAACAGGGGGCACAGATACGCAGTATTTT. It encodes CASATGGTDTQYF.

The chain has TRBV18 and TRBJ1-4; D gene ambiguous. The germline V gene has CDR1 KGHSH and CDR2 LQKENI. The CDR3 length is 14 residues. V lost 3 bases and J 3 bases, leaving 8 bases between the germline ends. The CDR3 spells CASSPGQANEKLFF. As DNA, the CDR3 is TGTGCCAGCTCACCGGGTCAGGCTAATGAAAAACTGTTTTTT.

This chain uses TRBV18 with TRBJ1-4, with 12 positions matching TRBD1. Germline V gives CDR1 KGHSH, CDR2 LQKENI. This CDR3 spans 15 amino acids. The ends lost 5 bases at V and 8 bases at J; junction bases unmatched: 6. This CDR3 is CASSTRGTGGEKLFF. The CDR3, as DNA: TGTGCCAGCTCAACCAGGGGGACAGGGGGCGAAAAACTGTTTTTT.

This clone was recorded at least ten times. V gene TRBV5-4 combines with J gene TRBJ2-2, with TRBD2 identical over 13 bases. Germline trimming cut 4 bases from V and 4 bases from J; bases unmatched to any gene: 4. CDR1 SGHNT and CDR2 YYREEE come from the germline V gene (reference sequence). This CDR3 is built from 16 residues. The CDR3 is CASSPGLAGVTGELFF. DNA for the CDR3: TGTGCCAGCAGCCCCGGACTAGCGGGGGTCACCGGGGAGCTGTTTTTT.

V is TRBV4-1 and J is TRBJ2-2, with 8 bases that match TRBD1. Losses at the gene ends were 4 bases for V and 3 bases for J; bases not matched to a gene: 10. The germline CDR1 and CDR2 sequences are MGHRA and YSYEKL. CDR3 length: 17 amino acids. CDR3 DNA sequence: TGCGCCAGCAGCCTCCTTCAGGGGGCTGCTGACACCGGGGAGCTGTTTTTT. Protein: CASSLLQGAADTGELFF.

This clone was seen just once. The chain combines TRBV3-1 (or the pseudogene TRBV3-2) with TRBJ2-3; D gene uncertain. The germline gives CDR1 LGHDT, CDR2 YNNKEL (reference sequence). The CDR3 covers 13 residues. V lost 4 bases, J lost 0 bases, and 5 bases lay in between. The CDR3 sequence: CASSRRSTDTQYF. DNA for the CDR3: TGTGCCAGCAGCCGCAGGAGCACAGATACGCAGTATTTT.

Only a few counts were recorded for this clone. The junction differs from germline at one of its ends, possibly a read error. This chain joins TRBV27 and TRBJ2-7; 11 nucleotides agree with TRBD1. The CDR3 has 11 residues. The germline gives CDR1 MNHEY, CDR2 SMNVEV (reference sequence). The CDR3 coding sequence is TGTGCCAGCAGGGAGGGGGACAGGGGGTTCTTC. Its protein is CASREGDRGFF.

The chain combines TRBV6-5 with TRBJ1-5; no clear D gene. The CDR3 is 14 residues long. CDR1 is MNHEY, CDR2 SVGAGI, per germline. The V end lost 5 bases, the J end lost 2 bases, and 10 bases lay between the germline ends. CDR3 DNA sequence: TGTGCCAGCAGTCTGGACGGGGGCAATCAGCCCCAGCATTTT. It yields the protein CASSLDGGNQPQHF.

The chain carries TRBV3-1 (or the pseudogene TRBV3-2) and TRBJ1-2, with D hard to call. This CDR3 has 12 amino acids. Germline V gene lookup returns CDR1 LGHDT and CDR2 YNNKEL (reference sequence). The ends were cut back, 2 bases at V and 11 bases at J, with 12 bases in the middle. The chain's CDR3 is CASSQNHKDYTF. CDR3 sequence (DNA): TGTGCCAGCAGCCAAAACCACAAAGATTACACCTTC.

The chain employs TRBV3-1 (or the pseudogene TRBV3-2) and TRBJ1-6; 8 bases agree with TRBD1. CDR3 length: 16 residues. From germline, CDR1 is LGHDT and CDR2 YNNKEL (reference sequence). V lost 5 bases and J lost 10; bases outside the gene matches: 13. The CDR3 region is CASSLHPGGARSPLHF. CDR3 DNA: TGTGCCAGCAGCTTACACCCAGGGGGCGCACGATCACCCCTCCACTTT.

The chain uses TRBV18 and TRBJ2-1; perhaps TRBD2 as D (5 bases). CDR1 KGHSH and CDR2 LQKENI come from the germline V gene. The CDR3 contains 15 residues. V dropped 3 bases and J dropped 3 bases, with 12 bases sitting between them. The CDR3 nucleotides read TGTGCCAGCTCACCGTCCCGGACTTTCTACAATGAGCAGTTCTTC. Amino acids: CASSPSRTFYNEQFF. Supplemented by reference TRBV18 and TRBJ2-1, the full variable domain reads NAGVMQNPRHLVRRRGQEARLRCSPMKGHSHVYWYRQLPEEGLKFMVYLQKENIIDESGMPKERFSAEFPKEGPSILRIQQVVRGDSAAYFCASSPSRTFYNEQFFGPGTRLTVL.

This clone was counted only a few times. The chain couples TRBV5-1 to TRBJ1-3; 7 nucleotides line up with TRBD1. The CDR3 length is 15 residues. Germline V gives CDR1 SGHRS, CDR2 YFSETQ. The V and J ends lost 1 base and 4 bases, in that order; junction bases with no gene match: 5. The CDR3 here is CASSLKTGRGNTIYF. The DNA for the CDR3 is TGCGCCAGCAGCTTGAAGACAGGGAGAGGAAACACCATATATTTT.

The chain has TRBV10-3 and TRBJ1-5; D call uncertain. Germline lookup yields CDR1 ENHRY and CDR2 SYGVKD. CDR3 size: 13 residues. Trimming pared 8 bases from V and 4 bases from J, leaving 12 bases between. Here the CDR3 DNA reads TGTGCCATCGGGTTACAGAAAAATCAGCCCCAGCATTTT. Its translation: CAIGLQKNQPQHF.

A word on this clone: Possible read error: a much larger clone is one base away. The same CDR3 arises from other DNA sequences in this sample as well. This chain uses TRBV7-2 with TRBJ2-7; the match to TRBD1 covers 9 bases. V lost 1 base, J lost 5 bases, and 3 bases stayed unmatched. The CDR3 is 14 residues long. CDR1 and CDR2 from the germline V gene are SGHTA and FQGNSA. CDR3 amino acids: CASSLDRGPNEQYF. CDR3 bases: TGTGCCAGCAGCTTAGACAGGGGGCCTAACGAGCAGTACTTC.

V is TRBV19 and J is TRBJ2-5; 12 bases are shared with TRBD1. The germline V gene has CDR1 LNHDA and CDR2 SQIVND (reference sequence). The CDR3 runs 15 residues. V was pared by 4 bases and J by 5 bases, with 5 bases of the junction left unmatched. Here the CDR3 reads CASSTRGQGAETQYF. The DNA for the CDR3 is TGTGCCAGTAGTACGAGGGGACAGGGGGCGGAGACCCAGTACTTC.

This clone was picked up a small number of times. The chain is built from TRBV13 and TRBJ1-2; D is perhaps TRBD1 (6 bases). Germline loops: CDR1 PRHDT, CDR2 FYEKMQ (reference sequence). The V and J ends lost 4 bases and 5 bases respectively, with 17 bases between them. This CDR3 is 15 amino acids long. CDR3 DNA: TGTGCCAGCAGCTCCACCAACAGGGAGAATTATGGCTACACCTTC. This sequence encodes CASSSTNRENYGYTF.

The chain carries TRBV4-1 and TRBJ1-1; 9 nucleotides line up with TRBD1. Germline V lookup: CDR1 MGHRA, CDR2 YSYEKL. CDR3 length equals 14 residues. Germline trimming cut 4 bases from V and 6 bases from J; bases unmatched to any gene: 6. The CDR3 protein is CASSLGQGKPEAFF. As DNA, the CDR3 is TGCGCCAGCAGCCTCGGACAGGGGAAACCTGAAGCTTTCTTT.

CDR3: CASSLLRGGSPLHF. The CDR3 bases are TGTGCCAGCAGTCTCCTTAGAGGGGGTTCACCCCTCCACTTT. The chain uses TRBV28 and TRBJ1-6; TRBD1 might be the D (6 bases). The V end lost 5 bases, the J end lost 9 bases, and 14 bases lay between the germline ends. Germline loops: CDR1 MDHEN, CDR2 SYDVKM. The CDR3 length is 14 residues.

The V call is TRBV2, the J call TRBJ2-3; 10 bases agree with TRBD2. Germline V lookup: CDR1 SNHLY, CDR2 FYNNEI. This CDR3 is 15 amino acids long. V lost 6 bases and J lost 5; bases outside the gene matches: 8. CDR3 nucleotides: TGTGCCAGCAGGACGAGGGGACTAGCGAGAGATACGCAGTATTTT. Its translation: CASRTRGLARDTQYF.

V usage is TRBV4-2 and J usage is TRBJ2-7; 8 bases agree with TRBD2. The CDR3 has 15 residues. V shed 1 base, J shed 3 bases, and the junction held 5 bases outside the gene matches. CDR1 LGHNA and CDR2 YNFKEQ come from the germline V gene. The CDR3 sequence is CASSQVGLAGYEQYF. In DNA, the CDR3 is TGTGCCAGCAGCCAAGTCGGCCTAGCGGGCTACGAGCAGTACTTC.

The chain links TRBV6-2 or TRBV6-3 to TRBJ1-1, with 8 bases matching TRBD1. CDR3 size: 14 residues. The germline V gene encodes CDR1 MNHEY and CDR2 SVGEGT. V was clipped by 2 bases and J by 9 bases; unmatched bases: 8. Written as DNA, the CDR3 is TGTGCCAGCAGTTACGCCGACAGGGGAAATCAAGCTTTCTTT. This gives the protein CASSYADRGNQAFF.

This chain links TRBV3-1 (or the pseudogene TRBV3-2) with TRBJ1-4; unclear D gene. The CDR3 length is 15 residues. CDR1 and CDR2 (germline): LGHDT, YNNKEL (reference sequence). Trimming shortened V by 0 bases and J by 7 bases, and 12 bases separated the two germline ends. The CDR3 loop is CASSQDWRNGEKLFF. The CDR3 DNA reads as TGTGCCAGCAGCCAAGATTGGAGGAACGGTGAAAAACTGTTTTTT.

The chain recombines TRBV11-2 with TRBJ2-7; 7 bases fit TRBD1. With V trimmed by 5 bases and J by 0 bases, 7 bases remained unmatched. Germline CDR1 and CDR2: SGHAT and FQNNGV. The CDR3 loop spans 15 amino acids. The DNA of the CDR3 is TGTGCCAGCAGCCCCGACAGGGTAAGCTCCTACGAGCAGTACTTC. Residues: CASSPDRVSSYEQYF.

The J gene is TRBJ1-5, the V gene TRBV28; 7 bases fit TRBD1. The CDR3 length is 16 residues. With 9 bases clipped from V and 0 bases from J, the junction kept 11 bases outside the gene matches. CDR1 is MDHEN, CDR2 SYDVKM, per germline. CDR3 sequence reads: CASQGPTGDSNQPQHF. The CDR3 nucleotides are TGTGCCAGTCAAGGGCCCACAGGGGATAGCAATCAGCCCCAGCATTTT.

There are a few counts of this clone. Other DNA variants within this sample encode the same CDR3. The chain recombines TRBV11-2 with TRBJ1-3, with a weak D call TRBD1 (5 bases). V was pared by 2 bases and J by 1 base, with 6 bases between. The CDR3 totals 14 residues. The germline CDR1 and CDR2 sequences are SGHAT and FQNNGV. The CDR3 protein is CASSLQGSGNTIYF. The CDR3 DNA is TGTGCCAGCAGCTTACAGGGATCTGGAAACACCATATATTTT.

The chain employs TRBV12-5 and TRBJ2-2, with D possibly TRBD1 on 5 matching bases. Trimming left V 7 bases short and J 4 bases short, with 7 bases between. CDR3 length: 12 amino acids. The germline V gene encodes CDR1 LGHNT and CDR2 FRNRAP. The CDR3 spells CASAQGTGELFF. The CDR3 DNA is TGTGCTAGTGCCCAGGGCACCGGGGAGCTGTTTTTT.

This clone has a single count. The genes are TRBV7-2 and TRBJ2-7; tentatively, D is TRBD1 (5 bases). The CDR3 contains 13 residues. Trimming cost V 1 base and J 3 bases, with 7 bases left between them. Germline lookup yields CDR1 SGHTA and CDR2 FQGNSA. DNA for the CDR3: TGTGCCAGCAGCTTAGACAGGCACTACGAGCAGTACTTC. It encodes CASSLDRHYEQYF.

This chain joins TRBV2 and TRBJ1-1; no clear D. The V end was cut by 6 bases, the J end by 0 bases, with 8 bases between. The CDR3 length is 13 residues. Germline loops: CDR1 SNHLY, CDR2 FYNNEI. CDR3 region: CASRPGMNTEAFF. In DNA, the CDR3 is TGTGCCAGCAGGCCAGGAATGAACACTGAAGCTTTCTTT.